Shown below are 2 T cell receptor beta chains from a single sample sequenced in a study of T cell clonotyping in hematopoietic cell transplantation. The time point here: recipient sample about 28 days before transplant, after cytoreduction. TCRdb's table, derived via immunoSEQ multiplex PCR, lists solely in-frame clones and lacks some. Among some 11,000 clones listed, more than 90% were seen once. The sample in question was peripheral blood mononuclear cells, obtained before stem cell transplant. The receptors were gathered from a woman between 35 and 50 years old with acute myeloid leukemia. Some clones in this sample may be carry-over from other donors' samples.

The chain is built from TRBV7-9 and TRBJ2-3; 9 bases match TRBD2. This CDR3 contains 15 residues. V was pared by 3 bases and J by 5 bases, with 6 bases of the junction left unmatched. In germline, CDR1 is SEHNR, CDR2 FQNEAQ (reference sequence). The CDR3 sequence: CASSFRGRAVDTQYF. Written as DNA, the CDR3 is TGTGCCAGCAGCTTCCGCGGGAGGGCTGTAGATACGCAGTATTTT.

This chain joins TRBV27 and TRBJ1-5; D remains ambiguous. This CDR3 comprises 14 residues. Trimming removed 6 bases at V and 0 bases at J, with 9 bases between. Germline loops: CDR1 MNHEY, CDR2 SMNVEV (reference sequence). The CDR3 DNA reads TGTGCCAGCAGCCTTTCAGGTAGCAATCAGCCCCAGCATTTT. Translated: CASSLSGSNQPQHF.